These 5 T cell receptor beta chains were sequenced from one sample in a study of T cells in Graves' hyperthyroidism and ophthalmopathy. TCR beta CDR3 regions were amplified from RNA. A first-round RT-PCR of the TCR CDR3 used the HTBI primer set. TCRdb redid the calling of the multiplex PCR reads with MiXCR, one entry per CDR3 protein. The table shows 500,000 to 650,000 distinct CDR3 sequences, with 46% occurring only once. The sequencing sample was made of peripheral blood or thyroid tissue (not recorded which). The receptors were sampled from an adult woman with Graves' disease, either hyperthyroidism or ophthalmopathy (not recorded which).

In this sample, this clonotype turned up a few times. The genes are TRBV4-1 and TRBJ1-5, with TRBD1 as a possible D gene (6 bases). Germline V gene lookup returns CDR1 MGHRA and CDR2 YSYEKL. The V gene lost 4 bases and the J gene lost 5 bases, with 15 bases spanning the gap. The CDR3 runs to 15 residues. The CDR3 coding sequence is TGCGCCAGCAGCCTCCGGGACAAACCCGATCAGCCCCAGCATTTT. Protein: CASSLRDKPDQPQHF.

The rearrangement links TRBV19 to TRBJ2-2; D call uncertain. This CDR3 is 14 amino acids long. Germline V gene sequence: CDR1 LNHDA, CDR2 SQIVND (reference sequence). Trimming removed 6 bases at V and 9 bases at J, with 17 bases between. The CDR3 loop is CASSPRSLYWELFF. The CDR3 DNA reads as TGTGCCAGTAGCCCCAGAAGTTTGTATTGGGAGCTGTTTTTT.

This clonotype was counted at least ten times. The chain is built from TRBV7-6 and TRBJ1-5; D is unclear. Per the germline V gene, CDR1 is SGHVS and CDR2 is FNYEAQ. Trimming stripped 0 bases from V and 7 bases from J, with 10 bases between. This CDR3 region has 14 residues. The CDR3 region has the DNA TGTGCCAGCAGCTTAGCAGGGTCGCTCCAGCCCCAGCATTTT. This translates into CASSLAGSLQPQHF.

This clonotype was detected many times. This chain joins TRBV5-1 and TRBJ2-6; a possible D gene is TRBD2 (5 bases). Trimming removed 1 base from V and 0 bases from J, with 11 bases in between. The CDR3 extends over 17 amino acids. Looked up from germline, CDR1 is SGHRS and CDR2 is YFSETQ. The CDR3 here is CASSLSTGFSGANVLTF. DNA for the CDR3: TGCGCCAGCAGCTTGAGCACGGGGTTCTCTGGGGCCAACGTCCTGACTTTC.

The chain combines TRBV2 with TRBJ2-6, with a tentative D call TRBD1 (6 bases). There are 14 residues in the CDR3. CDR1 SNHLY and CDR2 FYNNEI come from the germline V gene. Trimming took off 9 bases at V and 4 bases at J, with 13 bases between the two ends. This CDR3 is CARRPTGGANVLTF. In DNA form, the CDR3 reads TGTGCCAGGAGACCTACAGGGGGGGCCAACGTCCTGACTTTC.